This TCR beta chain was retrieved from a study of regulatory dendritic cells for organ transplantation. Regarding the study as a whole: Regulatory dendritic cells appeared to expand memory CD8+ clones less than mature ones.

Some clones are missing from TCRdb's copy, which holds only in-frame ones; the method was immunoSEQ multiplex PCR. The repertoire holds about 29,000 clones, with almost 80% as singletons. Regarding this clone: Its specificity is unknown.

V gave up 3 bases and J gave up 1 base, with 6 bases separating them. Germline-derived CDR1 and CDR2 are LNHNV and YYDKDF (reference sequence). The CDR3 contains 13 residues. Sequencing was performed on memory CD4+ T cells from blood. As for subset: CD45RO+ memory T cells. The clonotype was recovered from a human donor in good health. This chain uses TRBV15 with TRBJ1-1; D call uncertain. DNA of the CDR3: TGTGCCACCAGCAGTACTGAGAACACTGAAGCTTTCTTT. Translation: CATSSTENTEAFF.